Below, 18 T cell receptor beta chains from the same sample are listed, as sequenced in a study of somatic mutations in cytotoxic T cells in rheumatoid arthritis. Method: immunoSEQ multiplex PCR; TCRdb's copy keeps in-frame clones and lacks some. Of about 20,000 clones in the sample, under 80% were seen once. The sample comprised CD8+ T cells sorted from blood. The receptor source for this set is a man between 60 and 75 years old in good health.

The V gene is TRBV29-1, the J gene TRBJ1-5; weak D call: TRBD1 (6 bases). The V gene's germline CDR1 is SQVTM and CDR2 ANQGSEA. The germline V and J ends were trimmed by 6 bases and 2 bases, with 11 bases remaining between them. This CDR3 has 13 amino acids. The CDR3 region is CSVGTRGNQPQHF. The DNA of the CDR3 is TGCAGCGTAGGGACAAGGGGCAATCAGCCCCAGCATTTT.

The chain has TRBV5-6 and TRBJ1-3; D may be TRBD1 (5 bases). V lost 0 bases and J lost 0, with 7 bases in between. This CDR3 contains 15 residues. Germline CDR1 is SGHDT and CDR2 is YYEEEE. CDR3 sequence: CASSLGQSSGNTIYF. The CDR3 coding sequence is TGTGCCAGCAGCTTGGGACAGAGCTCTGGAAACACCATATATTTT.

V and J are TRBV14 and TRBJ1-1; D is uncertain. The CDR3 is 14 amino acids. The germline V gene encodes CDR1 SGHDN and CDR2 FVKESK. V lost 1 base to trimming and J lost 0 bases, with 6 bases between them. The chain's CDR3 is CASSQVTVNTEAFF. For the CDR3, the DNA is TGTGCCAGCAGCCAAGTAACAGTGAACACTGAAGCTTTCTTT.

This clone appeared a few times. The V gene is TRBV13, the J gene TRBJ2-7; D gene ambiguous. CDR1 PRHDT and CDR2 FYEKMQ come from the germline V gene (reference sequence). Between the trimmed V and J ends, which lost 5 bases and 3 bases, there was a span of 11 bases. This CDR3 region has 13 residues. The CDR3 sequence: CASSTERDYEQYF. CDR3 coding DNA: TGTGCCAGCAGCACCGAGCGAGACTACGAGCAGTACTTC.

This rearrangement joins TRBV27 to TRBJ2-7; D is perhaps TRBD2 (7 bases). The CDR3 loop spans 17 amino acids. Germline CDR1 is MNHEY and CDR2 is SMNVEV (reference sequence). The germline V and J ends were trimmed by 7 bases and 3 bases, with 25 bases remaining between them. CDR3 nucleotides: TGTGCCAGCAAGTTTGGGGCACGGGGGGCGAGTGTCTACGAGCAGTACTTC. Its protein is CASKFGARGASVYEQYF.

This clone was detected once. The chain joins TRBV13 to TRBJ2-5; no clear D. The V gene's germline CDR1 is PRHDT and CDR2 FYEKMQ (reference sequence). Trimming cost V 3 bases and J 5 bases, with 7 bases left between them. This CDR3 spans 12 amino acids. Written as DNA, the CDR3 is TGTGCCAGCAGCTTGAGTTGGGAGACCCAGTACTTC. Translating it yields CASSLSWETQYF.

CDR3 bases: TGCAGCGTCGACAGTGGAAACACCATATATTTT. This translates into CSVDSGNTIYF. The chain employs TRBV29-1 and TRBJ1-3, with D perhaps TRBD1 (5 bases). CDR1 SQVTM and CDR2 ANQGSEA come from the germline V gene. Trimming stripped 6 bases from V and 3 bases from J, with 6 bases between. The CDR3 runs 11 residues.

This chain connects TRBV18 to TRBJ2-5; D might be TRBD2 (5 bases). Germline CDR1 and CDR2: KGHSH and LQKENI. The CDR3 has 15 amino acids. Trimming took off 4 bases at V and 1 base at J, with 13 bases between the two ends. The CDR3 sequence: CASSHDYNFQETQYF. The CDR3 coding sequence is TGTGCCAGCTCACATGACTATAACTTCCAAGAGACCCAGTACTTC.

The chain uses TRBV5-1 and TRBJ2-7; D possibly corresponds to TRBD1 (8 bases). The V end was cut by 4 bases, the J end by 4 bases, with 18 bases between. Per the germline V gene, CDR1 is SGHRS and CDR2 is YFSETQ. This CDR3 region has 15 residues. CDR3 amino acids: CASSPTDRGLYEQYF. The CDR3 DNA reads TGCGCCAGCAGCCCCACTGACAGGGGACTATACGAGCAGTACTTC. Drawing the rest from reference TRBV5-1 and TRBJ2-7, the complete variable domain is KAGVTQTPRYLIKTRGQQVTLSCSPISGHRSVSWYQQTPGQGLQFLFEYFSETQRNKGNFPGRFSGRQFSNSRSEMNVSTLELGDSALYLCASSPTDRGLYEQYFGPGTRLTVT.

The chain couples TRBV11-3 to TRBJ1-1, with TRBD1 identical over 9 bases. V was clipped by 5 bases and J by 9 bases; unmatched bases: 4. CDR1 and CDR2 (germline): SGHNT, YENEEA. There are 12 residues in the CDR3. CDR3 DNA sequence: TGTGCCAGCAGCGGAAACAGGGGGCAAGCTTTCTTT. Its protein is CASSGNRGQAFF.

This sequence joins TRBV5-1 and TRBJ1-2; possibly TRBD1 for D (5 bases). This CDR3 has 18 amino acids. The germline V and J ends were trimmed by 1 base and 0 bases, with 19 bases remaining between them. CDR1 and CDR2 from the germline V gene are SGHRS and YFSETQ. The CDR3 loop is CASSLSSWAQGTNYGYTF. The CDR3 DNA reads as TGCGCCAGCAGCTTGAGTAGCTGGGCCCAGGGTACTAACTATGGCTACACCTTC.

The chain links TRBV6-1 to TRBJ2-1; TRBD1 aligns across 8 bases. The junction had 5 bases not matched to a gene; V was cut back by 7 bases and J by 6 bases. Germline assignment: CDR1 MNHNS and CDR2 SASEGT. The CDR3 runs to 13 residues. The CDR3 DNA reads as TGTGCCAGCAAACTACAGGGGGGCAATGAGCAGTTCTTC. Translating gives CASKLQGGNEQFF.

This sequence joins TRBV7-6 and TRBJ2-3; 11 nucleotides match TRBD1. Germline V lookup: CDR1 SGHVS, CDR2 FNYEAQ. The CDR3 spans 16 residues. The ends lost 5 bases at V and 5 bases at J; junction bases unmatched: 9. DNA for the CDR3: TGTGCCAGCAGCCTCATGGACAGGGGGCAAGAAGATACGCAGTATTTT. This gives the protein CASSLMDRGQEDTQYF.

Sample share makes this clone medium-sized. V gene TRBV7-6 combines with J gene TRBJ2-3, with TRBD2 matching over 11 bases. Germline values: CDR1 SGHVS, CDR2 FNYEAQ. This CDR3 comprises 16 residues. V was pared by 5 bases and J by 5 bases, with 9 bases of the junction left unmatched. CDR3 DNA sequence: TGTGCCAGCAGCAAGAATAGCGGGGGGGATGGAGATACGCAGTATTTT. Translated: CASSKNSGGDGDTQYF.

Details on this clone: Here the CDR3 omits its conserved ending phenylalanine or tryptophan, so a read error is the likely source. V is TRBV6-1 and J is TRBJ2-7, with 12 bases identical to TRBD2. The length of the CDR3 is 21 residues. Germline trimming cut 2 bases from V and 4 bases from J; bases unmatched to any gene: 21. Germline CDR1 and CDR2: MNHNS and SASEGT. In nucleotides, the CDR3 is TGTGCCAGCAGTGAAAAAGCCCTCACCCTAACGACTAGCGGGGGATGGTACGAGCAGTACCTC. Amino acid sequence: CASSEKALTLTTSGGWYEQYL.

This clone was seen just once. The chain uses TRBV4-1 and TRBJ2-5, with D tentatively TRBD1 (6 bases). The J call may be incorrect, as the DNA end agrees better with TRBJ2-7. The CDR3 loop spans 14 amino acids. Germline-derived CDR1 and CDR2 are MGHRA and YSYEKL. The CDR3 sequence is CASSHLPDSYEQYF. The CDR3 bases are TGCGCCAGCAGCCACCTCCCGGACAGCTACGAGCAGTACTTC.

V usage is TRBV19 and J usage is TRBJ2-3; 13 bases line up with TRBD2. This CDR3 comprises 15 residues. J lost 9 bases, V lost 4 bases, and 7 bases had no gene match. Germline assignment: CDR1 LNHDA and CDR2 SQIVND (reference sequence). The CDR3 reads CASSTLGLAGETQYF. DNA of the CDR3: TGTGCCAGTAGTACCCTCGGACTAGCGGGAGAAACGCAGTATTTT.

In its sample, this clone was seen once. The J gene is TRBJ1-5, the V gene TRBV7-8; TRBD1 is a possible D gene (6 bases). The CDR3 sequence is 15 residues long. CDR1 and CDR2 (germline): SGHVS, FQNEAQ. Deletions cut 5 bases from V and 2 bases from J, with 13 bases between. In DNA form, the CDR3 reads TGTGCCAGCAGCCTTGGGGCAGGGGGCAATCAGCCCCAGCATTTT. It translates to CASSLGAGGNQPQHF.